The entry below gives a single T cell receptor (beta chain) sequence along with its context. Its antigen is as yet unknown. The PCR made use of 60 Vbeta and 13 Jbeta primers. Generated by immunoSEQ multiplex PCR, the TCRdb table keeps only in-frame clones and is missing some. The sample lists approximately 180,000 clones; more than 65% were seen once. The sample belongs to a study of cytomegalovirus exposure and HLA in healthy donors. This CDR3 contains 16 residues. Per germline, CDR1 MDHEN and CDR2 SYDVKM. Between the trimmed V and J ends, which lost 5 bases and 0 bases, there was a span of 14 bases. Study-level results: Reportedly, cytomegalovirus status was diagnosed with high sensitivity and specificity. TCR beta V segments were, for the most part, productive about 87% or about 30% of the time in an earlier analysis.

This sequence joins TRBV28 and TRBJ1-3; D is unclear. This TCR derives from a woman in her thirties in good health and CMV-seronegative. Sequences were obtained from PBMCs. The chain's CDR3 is CASSSVTNPSGNTIYF. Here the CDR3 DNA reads TGTGCCAGCAGTAGTGTAACTAATCCCTCTGGAAACACCATATATTTT.